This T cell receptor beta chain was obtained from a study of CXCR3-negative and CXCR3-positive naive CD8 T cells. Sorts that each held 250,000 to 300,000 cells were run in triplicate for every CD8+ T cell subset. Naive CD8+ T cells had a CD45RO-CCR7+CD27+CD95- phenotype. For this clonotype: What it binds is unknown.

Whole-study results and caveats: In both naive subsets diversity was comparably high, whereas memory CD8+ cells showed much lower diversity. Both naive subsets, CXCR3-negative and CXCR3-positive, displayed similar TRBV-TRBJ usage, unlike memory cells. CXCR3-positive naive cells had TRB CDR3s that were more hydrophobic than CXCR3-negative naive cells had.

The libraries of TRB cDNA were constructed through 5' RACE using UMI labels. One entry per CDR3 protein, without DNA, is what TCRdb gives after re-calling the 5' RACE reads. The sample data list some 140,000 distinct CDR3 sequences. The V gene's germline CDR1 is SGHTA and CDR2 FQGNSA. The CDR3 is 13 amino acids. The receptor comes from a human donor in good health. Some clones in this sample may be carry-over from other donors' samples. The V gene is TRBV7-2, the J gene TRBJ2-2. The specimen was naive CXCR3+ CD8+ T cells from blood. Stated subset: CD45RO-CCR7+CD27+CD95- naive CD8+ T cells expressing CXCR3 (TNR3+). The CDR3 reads CASSLTGTGELFF.